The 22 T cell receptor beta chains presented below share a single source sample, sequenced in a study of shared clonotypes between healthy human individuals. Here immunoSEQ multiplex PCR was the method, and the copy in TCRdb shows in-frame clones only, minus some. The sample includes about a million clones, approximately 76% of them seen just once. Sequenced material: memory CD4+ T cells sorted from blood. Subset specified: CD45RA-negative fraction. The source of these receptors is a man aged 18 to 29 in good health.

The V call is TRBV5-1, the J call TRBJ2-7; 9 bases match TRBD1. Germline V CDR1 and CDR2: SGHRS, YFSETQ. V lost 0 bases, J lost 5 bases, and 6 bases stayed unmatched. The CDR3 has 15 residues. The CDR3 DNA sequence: TGCGCCAGCAGCTTGGTGGGACAGGGAACGGACGAGCAGTACTTC. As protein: CASSLVGQGTDEQYF.

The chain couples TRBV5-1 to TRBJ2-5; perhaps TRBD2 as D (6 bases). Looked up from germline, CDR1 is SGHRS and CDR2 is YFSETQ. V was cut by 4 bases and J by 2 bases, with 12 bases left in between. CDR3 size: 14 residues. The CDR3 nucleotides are TGCGCCAGCAGCAACGCGGGACTTCAAGAGACCCAGTACTTC. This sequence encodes CASSNAGLQETQYF. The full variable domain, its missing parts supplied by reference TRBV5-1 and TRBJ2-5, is KAGVTQTPRYLIKTRGQQVTLSCSPISGHRSVSWYQQTPGQGLQFLFEYFSETQRNKGNFPGRFSGRQFSNSRSEMNVSTLELGDSALYLCASSNAGLQETQYFGPGTRLLVL.

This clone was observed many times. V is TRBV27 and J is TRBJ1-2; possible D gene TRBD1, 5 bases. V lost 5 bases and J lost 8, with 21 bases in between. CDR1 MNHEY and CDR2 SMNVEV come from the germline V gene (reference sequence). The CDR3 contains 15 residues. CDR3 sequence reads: CASSRSGTGEIGYTF. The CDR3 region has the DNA TGTGCCAGCAGTAGAAGCGGGACGGGGGAGATCGGCTACACCTTC.

CDR3 protein: CASRGDSKNEKLFF. The CDR3 DNA follows: TGTGCCAGCAGGGGGGACAGCAAGAATGAAAAACTGTTTTTT. The genes are TRBV7-9 and TRBJ1-4; 7 bases align to TRBD1. The CDR3 contains 14 residues. The germline V gene has CDR1 SEHNR and CDR2 FQNEAQ (reference sequence). V shed 6 bases, J shed 5 bases, and the junction held 6 bases outside the gene matches.

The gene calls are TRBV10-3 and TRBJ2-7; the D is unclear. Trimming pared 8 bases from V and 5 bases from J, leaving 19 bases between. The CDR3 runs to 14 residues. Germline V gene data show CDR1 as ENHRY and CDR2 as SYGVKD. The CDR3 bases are TGTGCCATCGCGGCAAGAGGCAACTGGGACGAGCAGTACTTC. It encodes CAIAARGNWDEQYF.

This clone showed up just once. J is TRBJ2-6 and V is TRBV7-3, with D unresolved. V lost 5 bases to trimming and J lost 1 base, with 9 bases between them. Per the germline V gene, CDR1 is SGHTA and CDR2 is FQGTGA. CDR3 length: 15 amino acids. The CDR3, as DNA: TGTGCCAGCAGCCCAACGGCGTCTGGGGCCAACGTCCTGACTTTC. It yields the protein CASSPTASGANVLTF. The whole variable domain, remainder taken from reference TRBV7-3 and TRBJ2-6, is GAGVSQTPSNKVTEKGKYVELRCDPISGHTALYWYRQSLGQGPEFLIYFQGTGAADDSGLPNDRFFAVRPEGSVSTLKIQRTERGDSAVYLCASSPTASGANVLTFGAGSRLTVL.

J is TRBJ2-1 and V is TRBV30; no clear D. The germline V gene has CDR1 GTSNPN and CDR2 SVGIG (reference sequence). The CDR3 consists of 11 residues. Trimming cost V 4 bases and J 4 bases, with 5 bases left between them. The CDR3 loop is CAWNKYNEQFF. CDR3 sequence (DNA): TGTGCCTGGAACAAGTACAATGAGCAGTTCTTC.

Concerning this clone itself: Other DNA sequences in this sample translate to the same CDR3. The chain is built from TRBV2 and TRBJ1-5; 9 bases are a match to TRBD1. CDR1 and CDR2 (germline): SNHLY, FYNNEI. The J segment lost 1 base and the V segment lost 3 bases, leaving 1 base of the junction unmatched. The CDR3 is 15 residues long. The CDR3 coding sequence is TGTGCCAGCAGTGAGGGACAGGGAAGCAATCAGCCCCAGCATTTT. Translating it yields CASSEGQGSNQPQHF.

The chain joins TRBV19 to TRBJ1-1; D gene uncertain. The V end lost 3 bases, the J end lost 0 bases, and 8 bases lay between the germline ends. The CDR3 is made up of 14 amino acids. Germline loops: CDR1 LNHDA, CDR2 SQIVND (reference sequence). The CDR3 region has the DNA TGTGCCAGTAGTATTTACAGCATGAACACTGAAGCTTTCTTT. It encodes CASSIYSMNTEAFF.

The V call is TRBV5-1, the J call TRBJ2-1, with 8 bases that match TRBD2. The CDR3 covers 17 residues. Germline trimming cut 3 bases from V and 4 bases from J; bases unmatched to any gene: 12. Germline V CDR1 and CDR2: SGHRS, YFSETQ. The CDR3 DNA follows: TGCGCCAGCAGCTCCATGATAGCGGGGACGGGGTACAATGAGCAGTTCTTC. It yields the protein CASSSMIAGTGYNEQFF. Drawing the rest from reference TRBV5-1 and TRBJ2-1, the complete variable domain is KAGVTQTPRYLIKTRGQQVTLSCSPISGHRSVSWYQQTPGQGLQFLFEYFSETQRNKGNFPGRFSGRQFSNSRSEMNVSTLELGDSALYLCASSSMIAGTGYNEQFFGPGTRLTVL.

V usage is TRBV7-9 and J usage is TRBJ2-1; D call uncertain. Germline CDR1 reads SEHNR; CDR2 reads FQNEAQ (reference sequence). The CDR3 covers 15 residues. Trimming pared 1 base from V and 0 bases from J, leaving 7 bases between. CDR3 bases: TGTGCCAGCAGCTTAGAGACGTTCTCCTACAATGAGCAGTTCTTC. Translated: CASSLETFSYNEQFF.

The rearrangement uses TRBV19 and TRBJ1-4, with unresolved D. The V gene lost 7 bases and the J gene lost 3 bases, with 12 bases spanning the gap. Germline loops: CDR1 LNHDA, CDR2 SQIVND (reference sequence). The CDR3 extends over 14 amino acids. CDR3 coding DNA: TGTGCCAGTAAACGATGGGAGGCTAATGAAAAACTGTTTTTT. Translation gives CASKRWEANEKLFF.

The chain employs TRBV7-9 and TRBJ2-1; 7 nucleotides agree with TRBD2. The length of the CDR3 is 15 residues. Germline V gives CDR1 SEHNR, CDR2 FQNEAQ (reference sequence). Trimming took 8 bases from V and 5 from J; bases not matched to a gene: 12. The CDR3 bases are TGTGCCAGCGACGGGCTCGCGGGGGTCGACAATGAGCAGTTCTTC. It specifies CASDGLAGVDNEQFF. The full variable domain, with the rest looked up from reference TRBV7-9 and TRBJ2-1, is DTGVSQNPRHKITKRGQNVTFRCDPISEHNRLYWYRQTLGQGPEFLTYFQNEAQLEKSRLLSDRFSAERPKGSFSTLEIQRTEQGDSAMYLCASDGLAGVDNEQFFGPGTRLTVL.

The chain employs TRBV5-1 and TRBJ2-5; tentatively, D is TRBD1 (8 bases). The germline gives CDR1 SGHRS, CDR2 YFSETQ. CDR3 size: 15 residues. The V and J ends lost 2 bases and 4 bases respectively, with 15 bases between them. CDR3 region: CASSFGQGGGETQYF. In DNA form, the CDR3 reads TGCGCCAGCAGCTTCGGACAGGGAGGGGGAGAGACCCAGTACTTC.

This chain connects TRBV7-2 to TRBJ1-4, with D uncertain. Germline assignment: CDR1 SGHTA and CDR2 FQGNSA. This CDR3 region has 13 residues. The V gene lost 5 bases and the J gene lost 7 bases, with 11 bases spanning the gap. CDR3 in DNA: TGTGCCAGCAGCCCCCTTAGGGTTGAAAAACTGTTTTTT. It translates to CASSPLRVEKLFF.

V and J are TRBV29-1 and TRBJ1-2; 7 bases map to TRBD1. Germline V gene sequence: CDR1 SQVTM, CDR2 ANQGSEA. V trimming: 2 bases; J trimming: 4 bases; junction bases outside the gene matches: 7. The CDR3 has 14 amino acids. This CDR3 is CSVELTGDGYGYTF. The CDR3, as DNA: TGCAGCGTTGAACTTACAGGGGACGGCTATGGCTACACCTTC. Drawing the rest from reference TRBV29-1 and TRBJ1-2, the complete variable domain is SAVISQKPSRDICQRGTSLTIQCQVDSQVTMMFWYRQQPGQSLTLIATANQGSEATYESGFVIDKFPISRPNLTFSTLTVSNMSPEDSSIYLCSVELTGDGYGYTFGSGTRLTVV.

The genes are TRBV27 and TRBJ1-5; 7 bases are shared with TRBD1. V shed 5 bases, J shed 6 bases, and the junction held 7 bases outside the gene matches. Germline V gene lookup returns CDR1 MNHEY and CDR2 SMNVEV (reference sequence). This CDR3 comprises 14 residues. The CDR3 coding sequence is TGTGCCAGCAGTCCCAGGACAGGTAGTCAGCCCCAGCATTTT. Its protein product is CASSPRTGSQPQHF.

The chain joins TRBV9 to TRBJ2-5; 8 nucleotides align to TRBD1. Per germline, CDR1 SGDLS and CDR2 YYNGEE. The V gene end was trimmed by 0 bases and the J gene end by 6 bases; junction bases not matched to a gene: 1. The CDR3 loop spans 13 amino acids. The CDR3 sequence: CASSVGDRQTQYF. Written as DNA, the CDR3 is TGTGCCAGCAGCGTAGGGGACAGGCAGACCCAGTACTTC. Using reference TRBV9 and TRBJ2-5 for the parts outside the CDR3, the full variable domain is DSGVTQTPKHLITATGQRVTLRCSPRSGDLSVYWYQQSLDQGLQFLIQYYNGEERAKGNILERFSAQQFPDLHSELNLSSLELGDSALYFCASSVGDRQTQYFGPGTRLLVL.

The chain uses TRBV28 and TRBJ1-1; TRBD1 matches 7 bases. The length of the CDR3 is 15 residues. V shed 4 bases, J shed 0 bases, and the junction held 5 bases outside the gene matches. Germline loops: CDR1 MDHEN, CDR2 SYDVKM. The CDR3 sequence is CASSSRGQMNTEAFF. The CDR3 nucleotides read TGTGCCAGCAGTTCCCGGGGACAGATGAACACTGAAGCTTTCTTT.

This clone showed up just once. Here the CDR3 reads CASSEFSGATGELFF. CDR3 DNA: TGTGCCAGCAGTGAGTTTTCAGGGGCCACCGGGGAGCTGTTTTTT. V gene TRBV2 combines with J gene TRBJ2-2; D possibly corresponds to TRBD1 (6 bases). CDR3 length: 15 amino acids. Looked up from germline, CDR1 is SNHLY and CDR2 is FYNNEI. Trimming removed 3 bases from V and 4 bases from J, with 12 bases in between.

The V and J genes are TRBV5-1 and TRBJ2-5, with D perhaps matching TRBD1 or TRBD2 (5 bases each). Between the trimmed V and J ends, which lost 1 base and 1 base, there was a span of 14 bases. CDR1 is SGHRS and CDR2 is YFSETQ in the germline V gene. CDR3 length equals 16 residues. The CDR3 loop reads CASSLRGPKAQETQYF. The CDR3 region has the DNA TGCGCCAGCAGCTTGCGGGGACCAAAAGCCCAAGAGACCCAGTACTTC.

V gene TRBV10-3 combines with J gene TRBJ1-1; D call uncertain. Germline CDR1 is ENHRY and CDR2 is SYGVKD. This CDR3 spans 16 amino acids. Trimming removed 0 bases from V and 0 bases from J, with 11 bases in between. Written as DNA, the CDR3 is TGTGCCATCAGTGAGTCGGGCGCCAGGTTGAACACTGAAGCTTTCTTT. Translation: CAISESGARLNTEAFF.